The 18 T cell receptor beta chains given below trace back to one sample, sequenced in a study of T cell repertoires in cytomegalovirus infection. TCRdb re-analysed the reads in MiXCR, keeping a single row per CDR3 protein. The table has under 250,000 distinct CDR3 sequences, roughly an eighth seen once. The sequencing sample was made of PBMCs. The receptors were gathered from a human donor in good health (CMV status not recorded). Some clones in this sample may be carry-over from other donors' samples.

This clonotype was seen a few times. CDR3 region: CSADRGNQPQHF. In DNA form, the CDR3 reads TGCAGTGCCGACAGGGGCAATCAGCCCCAGCATTTT. The chain combines TRBV20-1 with TRBJ1-5; TRBD1 matches at 7 bases. The CDR3 runs to 12 residues. V dropped 6 bases and J dropped 2; count of bases not matched to a gene: 1. CDR1 and CDR2 (germline): DFQATT, SNEGSKA (reference sequence).

This clonotype was seen only a few times. The V gene is TRBV7-9, the J gene TRBJ2-7; 11 bases fit TRBD1. Germline CDR1 SEHNR, CDR2 FQNEAQ (reference sequence). The trim removed 4 bases at V and 3 bases at J, leaving 8 bases unmatched. CDR3 length: 16 amino acids. The CDR3: CASSSRTGTGGYEQYF. The CDR3 DNA reads TGTGCCAGCAGCTCCCGGACCGGGACAGGGGGCTACGAGCAGTACTTC.

The chain uses TRBV6-5 and TRBJ2-7; D perhaps matches TRBD1 (5 bases). The CDR3 spans 14 residues. The V gene lost 6 bases and the J gene lost 7 bases, with 19 bases spanning the gap. Germline lookup yields CDR1 MNHEY and CDR2 SVGAGI. The CDR3 DNA is TGTGCCAGCAGAGATCAGGGTTTTGTGGGAGAGCAGTACTTC. It specifies CASRDQGFVGEQYF.

This chain uses TRBV5-5 with TRBJ1-3, with D possibly TRBD1 on 5 matching bases. Germline loops: CDR1 SGHKS, CDR2 YYEKEE (reference sequence). V lost 3 bases and J 2 bases, leaving 12 bases between the germline ends. The CDR3 covers 15 residues. Here the CDR3 DNA reads TGTGCCAGCAGCTCGGACACCGGAGCTGGAAACACCATATATTTT. This gives the protein CASSSDTGAGNTIYF.

This clonotype showed up many times. This chain connects TRBV7-8 to TRBJ1-5, with D unresolved. This CDR3 contains 15 residues. Between the trimmed V and J ends, which lost 5 bases and 0 bases, there was a span of 11 bases. CDR1 and CDR2 (germline): SGHVS, FQNEAQ. CDR3 DNA: TGTGCCAGCAGCGGTGCAGAGGGTAGCAATCAGCCCCAGCATTTT. It yields the protein CASSGAEGSNQPQHF.

The V gene is TRBV28, the J gene TRBJ1-4, with TRBD1 as a possible D gene (5 bases). Germline values: CDR1 MDHEN, CDR2 SYDVKM. V dropped 11 bases and J dropped 8 bases, with 21 bases sitting between them. The CDR3 sequence is 14 residues long. The DNA of the CDR3 is TGTGCCTCTCAAAGGCGGGACGCGGCGGAAAAACTGTTTTTT. It encodes CASQRRDAAEKLFF.

This clonotype was recorded at least ten times. The chain links TRBV7-2 to TRBJ2-7; a possible D gene is TRBD1 (6 bases). Trimming stripped 2 bases from V and 1 base from J, with 12 bases between. The CDR3 is 15 amino acids. The germline V gene has CDR1 SGHTA and CDR2 FQGNSA. CDR3: CASSLTQQGSYEQYF. CDR3 DNA: TGTGCCAGCAGCTTAACCCAACAGGGTTCCTACGAGCAGTACTTC. The whole variable domain, filled in from reference TRBV7-2 and TRBJ2-7, reads GAGVSQSPSNKVTEKGKDVELRCDPISGHTALYWYRQSLGQGLEFLIYFQGNSAPDKSGLPSDRFSAERTGGSVSTLTIQRTQQEDSAVYLCASSLTQQGSYEQYFGPGTRLTVT.

This clonotype came up many times. This chain's CDR3 is CASSGGWNQPQHF. DNA of the CDR3: TGTGCCAGCTCAGGGGGCTGGAATCAGCCCCAGCATTTT. The gene calls are TRBV28 and TRBJ1-5; TRBD1 matches 8 bases. Germline CDR1 is MDHEN and CDR2 is SYDVKM. The CDR3 totals 13 residues. V gave up 8 bases and J gave up 4 bases; unmatched junction bases: 4.

At least ten counts were recorded for this clonotype. The V and J genes are TRBV10-3 and TRBJ2-7, with a weak D call TRBD1 (5 bases). Germline V gene lookup returns CDR1 ENHRY and CDR2 SYGVKD. The length of the CDR3 is 14 residues. The ends were cut back, 2 bases at V and 6 bases at J, with 14 bases in the middle. CDR3 loop: CAISEQGAIGEQYF. The CDR3 DNA reads as TGTGCCATCAGTGAGCAGGGTGCGATTGGCGAGCAGTACTTC.

Many counts were recorded for this clonotype. The V and J genes are TRBV7-2 and TRBJ2-7, with D perhaps being TRBD1 or TRBD2 (5 bases each). Trimming cost V 5 bases and J 3 bases, with 14 bases left between them. CDR1 and CDR2 from the germline V gene are SGHTA and FQGNSA. This CDR3 comprises 14 residues. CDR3 in amino acids: CASSPPWGFYEQYF. For the CDR3, the DNA is TGTGCCAGCAGCCCTCCCTGGGGGTTCTACGAGCAGTACTTC. Supplemented by reference TRBV7-2 and TRBJ2-7, the full variable domain reads GAGVSQSPSNKVTEKGKDVELRCDPISGHTALYWYRQSLGQGLEFLIYFQGNSAPDKSGLPSDRFSAERTGGSVSTLTIQRTQQEDSAVYLCASSPPWGFYEQYFGPGTRLTVT.

This clonotype occurred a few times. V and J are TRBV19 and TRBJ1-5; TRBD1 aligns across 8 bases. After removal of 10 bases from V and 1 base from J, the junction contained 3 bases not matched to a gene. Germline lookup yields CDR1 LNHDA and CDR2 SQIVND (reference sequence). CDR3 size: 13 residues. CDR3 DNA: TGTGCCACTGGACAGGGAAGCAATCAGCCCCAGCATTTT. Amino acids: CATGQGSNQPQHF.

Only a few counts were recorded for this clonotype. The V and J genes are TRBV29-1 and TRBJ2-1; D might be TRBD1 (5 bases). Trimming stripped 2 bases from V and 1 base from J, with 21 bases between. Germline assignment: CDR1 SQVTM and CDR2 ANQGSEA. The CDR3 loop spans 18 amino acids. The CDR3 nucleotides are TGCAGCGTTGAATGGGGCACCAAGACTGGATTTTCCTACAATGAGCAGTTCTTC. The encoded protein is CSVEWGTKTGFSYNEQFF.

The chain joins TRBV20-1 to TRBJ2-7; a possible D gene is TRBD1 (6 bases). This CDR3 comprises 14 residues. V was shortened by 5 bases and J by 3 bases, with 17 bases between the two germline ends. Germline CDR1 DFQATT, CDR2 SNEGSKA (reference sequence). The CDR3 nucleotides read TGCAGTGCTGCAGGACAGAGGATTATCTACGAGCAGTACTTC. This sequence encodes CSAAGQRIIYEQYF.

This clonotype has only a few counts. V usage is TRBV7-8 and J usage is TRBJ2-5, with TRBD2 as a possible D gene (5 bases). CDR1 and CDR2 from the germline V gene are SGHVS and FQNEAQ. The CDR3 runs 13 residues. The V end lost 3 bases, the J end lost 5 bases, and 10 bases lay between the germline ends. In DNA, the CDR3 is TGTGCCAGCAGCTTCGCCCCGGGGGAGACCCAGTACTTC. Amino acids: CASSFAPGETQYF.

This clonotype was seen only a few times. This chain links TRBV4-3 with TRBJ2-1, with 8 bases lining up with TRBD1. The V segment lost 0 bases and the J segment 5 bases; nucleotides outside the gene matches: 3. From germline, CDR1 is LGHNA and CDR2 YSLEER. The CDR3 length is 15 residues. In DNA, the CDR3 is TGCGCCAGCAGCCAAGATGGACAGGGTCACAATGAGCAGTTCTTC. As protein: CASSQDGQGHNEQFF.

This clonotype was seen at least ten times. V and J are TRBV7-2 and TRBJ2-3; no clear D. Deletions cut 3 bases from V and 2 bases from J, with 9 bases between. Germline V gives CDR1 SGHTA, CDR2 FQGNSA. The CDR3 length is 14 residues. CDR3 sequence reads: CASSFFAFTDTQYF. The CDR3 bases are TGTGCCAGCAGCTTCTTCGCTTTCACAGATACGCAGTATTTT.

The chain links TRBV24-1 to TRBJ2-1; D ambiguous. CDR1 and CDR2 from the germline V gene are KGHDR and SFDVKD. The CDR3 has 12 residues. The V end lost 3 bases, the J end lost 6 bases, and 5 bases lay between the germline ends. In DNA, the CDR3 is TGTGCCACCAGTGATCGTGCCAATGAGCAGTTCTTC. This translates into CATSDRANEQFF.

This clonotype was picked up a small number of times. J is TRBJ2-3 and V is TRBV6-6; the match to TRBD2 covers 13 bases. V was clipped by 4 bases and J by 5 bases; unmatched bases: 9. Per the germline V gene, CDR1 is MNHNY and CDR2 is SVGAGI (reference sequence). This CDR3 is 17 amino acids long. The CDR3 DNA sequence: TGTGCCAGCAGTTCCCTACTAGCGGGAGGGCCAAGAGATACGCAGTATTTT. Its protein is CASSSLLAGGPRDTQYF.